The entry that follows covers one T cell receptor beta chain sequence. Its target is unknown. Selected positively for CCR7 and CD45RO-negative, naive CD8 cells excluded terminally differentiated effector memory CD45RA+ cells. These data belong to a study of shared clonotypes between healthy human individuals. About the research overall: For every donor, three CD4 naive, three CD4 memory, two CD8 naive and one CD8 memory plates were used.

DNA at about 210 ng, roughly 27,000 T cell genomes, went into sorted-subset replicate PCRs. Per the original methods: Quality scores were absent from the junction-only immunoSEQ sequences, so filtering differed. Here immunoSEQ multiplex PCR was the method, and the copy in TCRdb shows in-frame clones only, minus some. The V and J calls and clone size come from that table; D and trimming were worked out from the DNA. The profile shows around 620,000 clones, 85% to 95% of them singletons. General observations from the study: It was expected that sequencing depth would affect clonotype sharing among donors.

The CDR3 is made up of 14 amino acids. The V gene lost 3 bases and the J gene lost 6 bases, with 15 bases spanning the gap. Germline V CDR1 and CDR2: MGHRA, YSYEKL. V and J are TRBV4-1 and TRBJ2-7; D not resolved. Sequencing input: naive CD8+ T cells sorted from blood. The sequence came from a woman between 25 and 40 years old in good health. CDR3 nucleotide sequence: TGCGCCAGCAGCCAGGCGACCGTTGGCGGCGAGCAGTACTTC. Translated: CASSQATVGGEQYF.